The clone carrying this TCR beta chain was detected a few times. The data derive from a study of T cells after yellow fever vaccination. As for the study in general: Preparation used SMART-Seq v4 Ultra Low Input for the low-cell-number fractions.

The CDR3 has 14 amino acids. Deletions cut 5 bases from V and 6 bases from J, with 17 bases between. Germline CDR1 and CDR2: LGHNA and YSLEER. Using its own MiXCR run on the 5' RACE reads, TCRdb lists one record per CDR3 protein. There are approximately 170,000 distinct CDR3 sequences in the sample; more than 9.5% occur only once, and approximately 34% lies in the top ten. This TCR was recovered from a man between 18 and 35 years old who received the YFV17D yellow fever vaccine. The V and J genes are TRBV4-3 and TRBJ2-7; the D gene is possibly TRBD1 (6 bases). The sample was CD8+ T cells sorted from PBMCs, taken 15 days after the yellow fever booster vaccination. The DNA of the CDR3 is TGCGCCAGCAGCGCTGGGGGCGGGTCGGGCGAGCAGTACTTC. Translating it yields CASSAGGGSGEQYF.